This is a list of T cell receptor beta chains from one sample in a study of cytomegalovirus exposure and HLA in healthy donors. Measured with immunoSEQ multiplex PCR; TCRdb has only the in-frame clones, and not every one. The sample includes about 250,000 clones, approximately 85% of them seen just once. The specimen was PBMCs. The receptors derive from a girl between 2 and 10 years old in good health and CMV-seronegative. Each CDR3 is given with its conserved first and last residue. A D gene is named only where the DNA matches it firmly. Not all rows give a size; the values are once, few, many and, for expanded clones, a class.

>TRBV18|-|TRBJ1-2|-
TGTGCCAGCTCACCCGTTCTCTCGACAGTCGACAATGGCTACACCTTC
CASSPVLSTVDNGYTF
>TRBV7-7|-|TRBJ2-7|-
TGTGCCAGCAGCTTAGCCCTCTCCTACGAGCAGTACTTC
CASSLALSYEQYF
>TRBV7-2|-|TRBJ2-1|TRBD2
TGTGCCAGCAGCTTAGGAGCGGGGGCCTACAATGAGCAGTTCTTC
CASSLGAGAYNEQFF
>TRBV7-9|-|TRBJ2-1|TRBD2
TGTGCCAGCAGCTCCAAGACTAGCGGGGGGCCTAATTACAATGAGCAGTTCTTC
CASSSKTSGGPNYNEQFF
>TRBV4-1|-|TRBJ2-5|TRBD2
TGCGCCAGCAGCCAAGATTACGGGAGGGCCCTGTCCCAGTACTTC
CASSQDYGRALSQYF
>TRBV30|few|TRBJ1-3|-
TGTACGAGCGTCTCTGGAAACACCATATATTTT
CTSVSGNTIYF
>TRBV29-1|-|TRBJ1-1|TRBD1
TGCAGCGTTGACAGGGGGCACACTGAAGCTTTCTTT
CSVDRGHTEAFF
>TRBV19|-|TRBJ1-2|-
TGTGCCAGTAGGATGGATGGGGGCAGGGCGGGCTATGGCTACACCTTC
CASRMDGGRAGYGYTF
>TRBV7-9|-|TRBJ1-6|-
TGTGCCAGCAGCCCGAGGTCCGTATTCGATTCACCCCTCCACTTT
CASSPRSVFDSPLHF
>TRBV5-1|-|TRBJ1-2|-
TGCGCCAGCAGCTTGGCCAGGGAGGGAGGGAACTATGGCTACACCTTC
CASSLAREGGNYGYTF
>TRBV30|-|TRBJ1-5|TRBD1
TGTGCCTGGAGTGTACAGGGGAAGGATCAGCCCCAGCATTTT
CAWSVQGKDQPQHF
>TRBV19|-|TRBJ2-2|-
TGTGCCAGTAGTATAGTCTTACGGGCCGGGGAGCTGTTTTTT
CASSIVLRAGELFF
>TRBV27|-|TRBJ1-1|TRBD1
TGTGCCAGCAGGGGTCGGGACAGGCCCTTGAACACTGAAGCTTTCTTT
CASRGRDRPLNTEAFF
>TRBV11-2|once|TRBJ2-5|-
TGTGCCAGCAGCTTAGCGGTCCAAGAGACCCAGTACTTC
CASSLAVQETQYF
>TRBV5-6|-|TRBJ1-2|TRBD1
TGTGCCAGCAGCTTAATCACCGGGACAGGGTACTATGGCTACACCTTC
CASSLITGTGYYGYTF
>TRBV29-1|once|TRBJ1-6|TRBD1
TGCAGCGTTGAACTCCGGACAGGGGGACCCTATAATTCACCCCTCCACTTT
CSVELRTGGPYNSPLHF
>TRBV7-2|-|TRBJ2-7|-
TGTGCCAGCAGCTTCTTCGGCGGGCCCTCTTACGAGCAGTACTTC
CASSFFGGPSYEQYF
>TRBV9|few|TRBJ2-3|-
TGTGCCAGCAGCGTAGATCTCCAGGGCCTCACAGATACGCAGTATTTT
CASSVDLQGLTDTQYF
>TRBV6-1|-|TRBJ2-5|TRBD1
TGTGCCAGCAGTCCGACAGGGGAAGAGACCCAGTACTTC
CASSPTGEETQYF
>TRBV6-5|-|TRBJ2-3|TRBD2
TGTGCCAGCAGGACTAGCGGGAGTTCAGATACGCAGTATTTT
CASRTSGSSDTQYF
>TRBV6-4|-|TRBJ1-5|-
TGTGCCAGCAGTGCCGCGGACGGAGGGCCCCAGCATTTT
CASSAADGGPQHF
>TRBV5-1|few|TRBJ2-7|-
TGCGCCAGCAGCCAGGACAGGGAGGGAGGGGAGCAGTACTTC
CASSQDREGGEQYF
>TRBV6-5|-|TRBJ1-5|-
TGTGCCAGCAGTCCCCTTGGTGGGGGCGGTCAGCCCCAGCATTTT
CASSPLGGGGQPQHF
>TRBV4-1|-|TRBJ2-1|TRBD2
TGCGCCAGCAGCCAAGAAGACGCCGGGACTAGCGGAATCAGCTCCTACAATGAGCAGTTCTTC
CASSQEDAGTSGISSYNEQFF
>TRBV18|few|TRBJ2-5|-
TGTGCCAGCTCGCCGCGGAGTGTTCAAGAGACCCAGTACTTC
CASSPRSVQETQYF
>TRBV4-1|-|TRBJ2-1|TRBD2
TGCGCCAGCAGCCAAGATCCCGGCGGGAGACCGGAACAGTTCTTC
CASSQDPGGRPEQFF
>TRBV25-1|-|TRBJ1-2|TRBD1
TGTGCCAGCAGTGCTGGACAGGGGGCTGGCTACACCTTC
CASSAGQGAGYTF
>TRBV7-2|-|TRBJ2-3|TRBD2
TGTGCCAGCAGCCCCGGGGGGGGGAGAGATACGCAGTATTTT
CASSPGGGRDTQYF
>TRBV5-1|-|TRBJ2-7|-
TGCGCCAGCAGCTTGGCCGGGACAAACTCCTACGAGCAGTACTTC
CASSLAGTNSYEQYF
>TRBV25-1|few|TRBJ1-2|-
TGTGCCAGCAGTGAATGGGAGGGAGCCGCTAACTATGGCTACACCTTC
CASSEWEGAANYGYTF
>TRBV27|-|TRBJ2-3|-
TGTGCCAGCAGTTTTCGACAGCTCTCCAGCACAGATACGCAGTATTTT
CASSFRQLSSTDTQYF
>TRBV29-1|-|TRBJ1-1|-
TGCAGCGTTGGGTTTCGACAGGAGAACACTGAAGCTTTCTTT
CSVGFRQENTEAFF
>TRBV14|-|TRBJ2-5|-
TGTGCCAGCAGCCAAGTTCTGGGGATGGGGGGACCGGGACAGCTCCAAGAGACCCAGTACTTC
CASSQVLGMGGPGQLQETQYF
>TRBV7-9|-|TRBJ2-7|-
TGTGCCAGCAGCTTAGGGCACAGTTCTATCTACGAGCAGTACTTC
CASSLGHSSIYEQYF
>TRBV6-5|-|TRBJ2-5|-
TGTGCCAGCACCGTATGGGCGGAGACCCAGTACTTC
CASTVWAETQYF
>TRBV6-5|-|TRBJ2-7|TRBD2
TGTGCCAGCAGTCCTCCGGGACTAAGCTGGCAGTACTTC
CASSPPGLSWQYF
>TRBV5-4|-|TRBJ1-4|-
TGTGCCAGCAGCCATCGTGCAACAGGGAATGAAAAACTGTTTTTT
CASSHRATGNEKLFF
>TRBV11-2|-|TRBJ2-7|-
TGTGCCAGCAGCTTAGCCCGGGGGAACCTCGAGCAGTACTTC
CASSLARGNLEQYF
>TRBV18|-|TRBJ2-3|-
TGTGCCAGCTCACCCTCTAGCGATACGCAGTATTTT
CASSPSSDTQYF